The clone carrying this TCR beta chain has at least ten counts. The target antigen is unknown. The unsorted libraries originated from 2 million PBMCs kept at -80 C. The sample comes from a study of neurological immune-mediated disorders. Findings and limits, study-wide: HTLV-1-associated myelopathy showed the most TCR clonal expansion; multiple sclerosis the least, below healthy controls.

A 10-nucleotide random UMI tagged transcripts in template-switch 5'RACE cDNA synthesis. TCRdb re-called the 5' RACE reads with MiXCR, one entry per CDR3 protein. The repertoire has under 60,000 distinct CDR3 sequences, approximately 15% of them found once; the top ten carry roughly 4.4%. The TCR originated in a man aged 55 to 70 in good health. The sample was PBMCs.

The CDR3 protein is CSAERLRSGYTF. The CDR3 DNA follows: TGCAGTGCCGAGCGACTCAGGAGTGGCTACACCTTC. The rearrangement uses TRBV20-1 and TRBJ1-2; D is ambiguous. V lost 6 bases and J lost 7, with 15 bases in between. Germline V lookup: CDR1 DFQATT, CDR2 SNEGSKA (reference sequence). This CDR3 contains 12 residues.